This T cell receptor beta chain was recovered during a study of blood T cells in healthy people across ages. Study observations and caveats: Getting older went along with TCR beta diversity per million T cells dropping roughly linearly.

A remark on this clonotype: Its antigen is not identified.

Germline CDR1 is SGHDT and CDR2 is YYEEEE. V was pared by 3 bases and J by 2 bases, with 12 bases between. The CDR3 sequence is 14 residues long. Using a J-beta primer mix together with a sample-barcoded 5' primer, a second PCR was run for roughly 6 to 11 cycles. Every molecule of cDNA carried a tag from a template-switch adaptor with 12 random nucleotides. In TCRdb, the 5' RACE reads were re-called with MiXCR into one record per CDR3 protein. The table includes roughly 1,300,000 distinct CDR3 sequences, around 59% detected once. The sample providers were healthy Caucasian people from Russia, aged roughly 6 to 90. Approximately 9.4 milliliters was the volume of peripheral blood drawn from each donor.

The sequencing sample was made of blood. The TCR sequence derives from a man in his late teens or twenties in good health. The V gene is TRBV5-6, the J gene TRBJ2-7, with D perhaps TRBD2 (6 bases). CDR3 in DNA: TGTGCCAGCAGCTGGGGACTGGGAACCTACGAGCAGTACTTC. Protein sequence: CASSWGLGTYEQYF.